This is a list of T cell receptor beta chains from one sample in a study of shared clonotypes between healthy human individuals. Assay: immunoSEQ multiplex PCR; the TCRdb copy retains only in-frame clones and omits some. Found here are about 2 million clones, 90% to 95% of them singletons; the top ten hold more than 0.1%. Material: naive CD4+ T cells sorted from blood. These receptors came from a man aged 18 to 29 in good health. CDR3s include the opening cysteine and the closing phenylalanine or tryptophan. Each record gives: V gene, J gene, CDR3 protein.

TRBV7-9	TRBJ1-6	CASSVGGGVIESPLHF
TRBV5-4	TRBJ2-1	CASSLSGLGYNEQFF
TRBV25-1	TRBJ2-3	CASSESRPSTDTQYF
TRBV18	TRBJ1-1	CASSPGEATEAFF
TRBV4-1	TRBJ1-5	CASPPENQPQHF
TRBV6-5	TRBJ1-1	CASSYADRGGTEAFF
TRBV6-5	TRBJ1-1	CASSWVAGVTTEAFF
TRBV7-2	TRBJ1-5	CASSLDGGDGQPQHF
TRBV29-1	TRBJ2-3	CSVGQGSDTQYF
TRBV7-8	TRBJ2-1	CASSLVRTPSYNEQFF
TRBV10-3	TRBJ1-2	CAISERILGGGNYGYTF
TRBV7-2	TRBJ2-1	CASSFESSGGDQFF
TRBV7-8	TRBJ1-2	CASSLRPTDIYGYTF
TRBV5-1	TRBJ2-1	CASSSIAGGPHEQFF
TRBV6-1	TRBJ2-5	CASRPTGSQETQYF
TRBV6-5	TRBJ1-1	CASSYGGSEAFF
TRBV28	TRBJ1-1	CASMLDRGRGAFF
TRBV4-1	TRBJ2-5	CASSISGGAVETQYF
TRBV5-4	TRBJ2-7	CASSLELGGSYEQYF
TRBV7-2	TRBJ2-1	CASSTVVGIWNEQFF
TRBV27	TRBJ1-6	CASRVGSSHNSPLHF
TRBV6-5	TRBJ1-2	CASSYSQGPGYGYTF
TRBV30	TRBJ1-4	CAGRGTNEKLFF
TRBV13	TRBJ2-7	CASSLEGRGEQYF
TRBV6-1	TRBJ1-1	CASSEALTGEAFF
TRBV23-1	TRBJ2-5	CASSQPGLAGGLETQYF
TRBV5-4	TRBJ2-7	CASSLDSGRVNEQYF
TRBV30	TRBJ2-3	CAWSQDLGSTDTQYF
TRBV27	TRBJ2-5	CASSGLAGGQETQYF
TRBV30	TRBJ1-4	CAWRTPNNEKLFF
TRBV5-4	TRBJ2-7	CASTMGKNYEQYF
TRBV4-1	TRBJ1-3	CASSQVQGRLSGNTIYF
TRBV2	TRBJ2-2	CASRGQRTGELFF
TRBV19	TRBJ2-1	CASSVGTASLNEQFF
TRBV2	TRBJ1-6	CASKGEGPGNSPLHF
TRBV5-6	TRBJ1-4	CASRRTVATNEKLFF
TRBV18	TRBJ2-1	CASSPPAGGPTYNEQFF
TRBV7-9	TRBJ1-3	CASSFQGPSGNTIYF
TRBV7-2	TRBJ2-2	CASSPTSGSVTGELFF
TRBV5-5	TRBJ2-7	CASSPYRALEQYF
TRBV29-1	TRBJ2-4	CSVTLAGGFKNIQYF
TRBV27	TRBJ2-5	CASSLSGLWETQYF
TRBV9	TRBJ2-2	CASSASPGNTGELFF
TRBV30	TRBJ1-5	CAWSTGGNQPQHF
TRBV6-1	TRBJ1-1	CASSEAGTGGNTEAFF
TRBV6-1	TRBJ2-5	CASFRGGLETQYF